What follows are 19 T cell receptor beta chains derived from one specimen sequenced in a study of T cell responses to AZD1222 COVID-19 vaccine. The method was immunoSEQ multiplex PCR; TCRdb's version includes in-frame clones alone and lacks a portion of them. The table has roughly 150,000 clones, roughly 90% seen once. The source material was peripheral blood, sampled 28 days after the second AZD1222 dose. The receptors were gathered from an adult who received the AZD1222 COVID-19 vaccine.

This clone was found once. This rearrangement joins TRBV7-8 to TRBJ2-1; D possibly corresponds to TRBD2 (5 bases). CDR1 and CDR2 (germline): SGHVS, FQNEAQ. Trimming stripped 3 bases from V and 5 bases from J, with 8 bases between. This CDR3 spans 13 amino acids. The CDR3 here is CASSLAGNNEQFF. CDR3 DNA sequence: TGTGCCAGCAGCTTGGCCGGGAACAATGAGCAGTTCTTC.

This chain uses TRBV10-3 with TRBJ1-5; 9 nucleotides agree with TRBD1. Germline CDR1 and CDR2: ENHRY and SYGVKD. Trimming removed 2 bases from V and 2 bases from J; junction bases left unmatched: 10. The CDR3 has 18 amino acids. The CDR3 region is CAISEHGQGSRGNQPQHF. CDR3 nucleotide sequence: TGTGCCATCAGTGAGCACGGACAGGGGTCGAGGGGCAATCAGCCCCAGCATTTT.

The chain has TRBV7-3 and TRBJ2-3; D remains ambiguous. Germline V gives CDR1 SGHTA, CDR2 FQGTGA. V lost 3 bases, J lost 2 bases, and 12 bases lay in between. The CDR3 is 15 residues long. The CDR3 region has the DNA TGTGCCAGCAGCTTGAGGCCATCACCCACAGATACGCAGTATTTT. Translated: CASSLRPSPTDTQYF.

This clone was detected ten times or more. V gene TRBV2 combines with J gene TRBJ1-5; 9 nucleotides agree with TRBD1. J was trimmed by 5 bases and V by 4 bases; bases with no gene match: 0. In germline, CDR1 is SNHLY, CDR2 FYNNEI. This CDR3 spans 13 amino acids. The DNA for the CDR3 is TGTGCCAGCAGTGGGACAGGGGATCAGCCCCAGCATTTT. This sequence encodes CASSGTGDQPQHF.

The CDR3 DNA sequence: TGTGCCAGCAGCTTCATTCCAGGGGCAGGAAACACCATATATTTT. This encodes CASSFIPGAGNTIYF. The chain uses TRBV5-6 and TRBJ1-3; D is possibly TRBD1 (6 bases). CDR1 is SGHDT, CDR2 YYEEEE, per germline. Trimming left V 2 bases short and J 4 bases short, with 13 bases between. The CDR3 runs to 15 residues.

This chain joins TRBV18 and TRBJ1-6; D unresolved. From germline, CDR1 is KGHSH and CDR2 LQKENI. The CDR3 spans 15 residues. The V and J ends lost 2 bases and 9 bases respectively, with 14 bases between them. CDR3 nucleotide sequence: TGTGCCAGCTCACCATCGGCAGTGCAAGGTTCACCCCTCCACTTT. This gives the protein CASSPSAVQGSPLHF.

The chain combines TRBV5-1 with TRBJ2-5; D possibly corresponds to TRBD1 (6 bases). The germline V and J ends were trimmed by 4 bases and 5 bases, with 18 bases remaining between them. The CDR3 length is 15 residues. Germline lookup yields CDR1 SGHRS and CDR2 YFSETQ. DNA of the CDR3: TGCGCCAGCAGCAAAACCCTAGCAGGGGCTGAGACCCAGTACTTC. Its translation is CASSKTLAGAETQYF.

The chain joins TRBV6-5 to TRBJ2-6, with a weak D call TRBD1 (5 bases). Germline V gene data show CDR1 as MNHEY and CDR2 as SVGAGI. The CDR3 has 15 amino acids. Trimming pared 7 bases from V and 1 base from J, leaving 11 bases between. The CDR3, as DNA: TGTGCCAGCATCCCAACAGGTTCTGGGGCCAACGTCCTGACTTTC. Translation gives CASIPTGSGANVLTF.

The chain uses TRBV7-6 and TRBJ1-2; 7 bases agree with TRBD1. The CDR3 is 18 amino acids. The germline V gene encodes CDR1 SGHVS and CDR2 FNYEAQ. V shed 5 bases, J shed 4 bases, and the junction held 19 bases outside the gene matches. The CDR3 protein is CASSPSDGQAPYTYGYTF. CDR3 nucleotide sequence: TGTGCCAGCAGCCCCTCCGACGGACAGGCCCCTTACACCTATGGCTACACCTTC.

This clone was seen a few times. The genes are TRBV19 and TRBJ1-4; tentative D call: TRBD1 (6 bases). CDR3 length equals 15 residues. Trimming pared 6 bases from V and 3 bases from J, leaving 14 bases between. Germline V CDR1 and CDR2: LNHDA, SQIVND (reference sequence). CDR3 region: CASRGAGSSNEKLFF. CDR3 DNA sequence: TGTGCCAGTAGGGGGGCTGGCAGCTCTAATGAAAAACTGTTTTTT.

J is TRBJ2-2 and V is TRBV11-2; D is undetermined. The CDR3 runs to 12 residues. Trimming stripped 5 bases from V and 2 bases from J, with 3 bases between. The germline V gene encodes CDR1 SGHAT and CDR2 FQNNGV. CDR3 loop: CASSANTGELFF. DNA for the CDR3: TGTGCCAGCAGCGCAAACACCGGGGAGCTGTTTTTT.

The rearrangement uses TRBV6-2 or TRBV6-3 and TRBJ1-2; D is possibly TRBD1 (5 bases). The germline CDR1 and CDR2 sequences are MNHEY and SVGEGT. V shed 2 bases and J shed 8 bases, with 9 bases lying between them. The CDR3 length is 12 residues. The CDR3 DNA follows: TGTGCCAGCAGTTACGCGGGGGAAGGCTACACCTTC. It specifies CASSYAGEGYTF.

This rearrangement joins TRBV6-4 to TRBJ2-3; TRBD2 aligns across 11 bases. The CDR3 contains 16 residues. Looked up from germline, CDR1 is MRHNA and CDR2 is SNTAGT. V was pared by 6 bases and J by 1 base, with 6 bases of the junction left unmatched. The CDR3 DNA follows: TGTGCCAGCAGCAAAACTAGCGGGGGAGGCACAGATACGCAGTATTTT. Protein product: CASSKTSGGGTDTQYF.

V and J are TRBV7-8 and TRBJ2-5; 12 nucleotides align to TRBD1. The CDR3 extends over 20 amino acids. The junction had 20 bases not matched to a gene; V was cut back by 4 bases and J by 5 bases. Germline V CDR1 and CDR2: SGHVS, FQNEAQ. The CDR3 DNA sequence: TGTGCCAGCAGCTATAGAGGCCCCACTCCGGGACAGGGGGCGGGGGAGACCCAGTACTTC. It specifies CASSYRGPTPGQGAGETQYF.

This chain connects TRBV15 to TRBJ1-1; D is perhaps TRBD1 (6 bases). V lost 3 bases, J lost 2 bases, and 22 bases lay in between. The CDR3 has 18 amino acids. In germline, CDR1 is LNHNV, CDR2 YYDKDF (reference sequence). The CDR3 sequence is CATSSEGRGGHFNTEAFF. The CDR3, as DNA: TGTGCCACCAGCAGCGAAGGCCGGGGGGGGCACTTTAACACTGAAGCTTTCTTT.

V gene TRBV3-1 (or the pseudogene TRBV3-2) combines with J gene TRBJ2-5; D remains ambiguous. V was trimmed by 1 base and J by 1 base, leaving 10 bases between them. The CDR3 loop spans 15 amino acids. Germline V gene lookup returns CDR1 LGHDT and CDR2 YNNKEL (reference sequence). CDR3 amino acids: CASSQGLAAQETQYF. In nucleotides, the CDR3 is TGTGCCAGCAGCCAAGGACTCGCGGCCCAAGAGACCCAGTACTTC.

The sample holds a few counts of this clone. V usage is TRBV4-2 and J usage is TRBJ1-6; no reliable D call. V dropped 1 base and J dropped 5 bases, with 18 bases sitting between them. CDR3 length: 18 amino acids. CDR1 is LGHNA and CDR2 is YNFKEQ in the germline V gene. CDR3 coding DNA: TGTGCCAGCAGCCAAGGTCCCGGGGTAGCTGGGAATAATTCACCCCTCCACTTT. Translated: CASSQGPGVAGNNSPLHF.

This clone occurred once. The chain combines TRBV4-1 with TRBJ1-2; 7 bases line up with TRBD1. Unmatched junction bases numbered 7, after V lost 1 base and J lost 5 bases. There are 15 residues in the CDR3. The V gene's germline CDR1 is MGHRA and CDR2 YSYEKL. The CDR3 loop is CASSQVAGQLYGYTF. The CDR3 DNA reads as TGCGCCAGCAGCCAAGTGGCGGGACAGTTATATGGCTACACCTTC.

This clone appeared once. The chain has TRBV7-8 and TRBJ1-4; D unresolved. The germline CDR1 and CDR2 sequences are SGHVS and FQNEAQ. CDR3 length: 15 residues. V gave up 4 bases and J gave up 4 bases, with 13 bases separating them. The CDR3 DNA reads TGTGCCAGCAGCTCAGGCGGAGGGTTTAATGAAAAACTGTTTTTT. It translates to CASSSGGGFNEKLFF.